These 10 T cell receptor beta chains originate from one sample sequenced in a study of blood T cell repertoires in COVID-19. Profiling relied on immunoSEQ multiplex PCR, and the TCRdb table lists in-frame clones only, not all of them. The table includes about 310,000 clones, 85% to 90% detected once. Sequencing input: peripheral blood. All receptors derive from a middle-aged woman with COVID-19, enrolled during active disease.

The rearrangement uses TRBV6-2 or TRBV6-3 and TRBJ1-6; TRBD1 agrees at 8 bases. The length of the CDR3 is 18 residues. The ends lost 3 bases at V and 0 bases at J; junction bases unmatched: 7. Germline-derived CDR1 and CDR2 are MNHEY and SVGEGT. CDR3 sequence: CASSYSRDRSSYNSPLHF. CDR3 bases: TGTGCCAGCAGTTATTCCCGGGACAGGAGCTCCTATAATTCACCCCTCCACTTT.

The chain couples TRBV15 to TRBJ1-6; TRBD1 might be the D (6 bases). The CDR3 has 15 amino acids. Trimming shortened V by 0 bases and J by 7 bases, and 10 bases separated the two germline ends. Germline values: CDR1 LNHNV, CDR2 YYDKDF (reference sequence). CDR3 loop: CATSRDRGFNSPLHF. The CDR3 DNA reads as TGTGCCACCAGCAGAGACAGGGGATTCAATTCACCCCTCCACTTT. The full variable domain, in which reference TRBV15 and TRBJ1-6 provide the parts outside the CDR3, is DAMVIQNPRYQVTQFGKPVTLSCSQTLNHNVMYWYQQKSSQAPKLLFHYYDKDFNNEADTPDNFQSRRPNTSFCFLDIRSPGLGDTAMYLCATSRDRGFNSPLHFGNGTRLTVT.

The CDR3 here is CASTRDREYEQYF. CDR3 bases: TGTGCCAGCACCCGGGACAGGGAATACGAGCAGTACTTC. The chain recombines TRBV2 with TRBJ2-7, with TRBD1 matching over 9 bases. The CDR3 consists of 13 residues. CDR1 and CDR2 from the germline V gene are SNHLY and FYNNEI. The ends lost 7 bases at V and 4 bases at J; junction bases unmatched: 5. Full variable domain (remainder filled in from reference TRBV2 and TRBJ2-7): EPEVTQTPSHQVTQMGQEVILRCVPISNHLYFYWYRQILGQKVEFLVSFYNNEISEKSEIFDDQFSVERPDGSNFTLKIRSTKLEDSAMYFCASTRDREYEQYFGPGTRLTVT.

The chain is built from TRBV27 and TRBJ1-2; maybe TRBD1 (5 bases). Germline CDR1 and CDR2: MNHEY and SMNVEV (reference sequence). The CDR3 consists of 16 residues. With 8 bases removed from V and 1 base from J, the gap between germline ends came to 20 bases. The CDR3 DNA is TGTGCCAGCGGACCATTTGGGGCAGCCCTTAACTATGGCTACACCTTC. Encoded protein: CASGPFGAALNYGYTF.

The chain carries TRBV11-3 and TRBJ2-1; 8 bases line up with TRBD1. The trim removed 2 bases at V and 5 bases at J, leaving 5 bases unmatched. The CDR3 runs to 15 residues. The germline CDR1 and CDR2 sequences are SGHNT and YENEEA. The DNA of the CDR3 is TGTGCCAGCAGCTTATCCCCAGGGGGCAACAATGAGCAGTTCTTC. This gives the protein CASSLSPGGNNEQFF.

DNA of the CDR3: TGCGCCAGCAGCCAAACGACACAGGGAAACTACGAGCAGTACTTC. Translation gives CASSQTTQGNYEQYF. The chain couples TRBV4-3 to TRBJ2-7; the D gene is possibly TRBD1 (6 bases). The V and J ends lost 2 bases and 3 bases respectively, with 14 bases between them. The CDR3 is 15 amino acids. Per germline, CDR1 LGHNA and CDR2 YSLEER.

The chain is built from TRBV11-3 and TRBJ2-3; D perhaps matches TRBD2 (5 bases). CDR1 is SGHNT and CDR2 is YENEEA in the germline V gene. The CDR3 covers 14 residues. With 4 bases removed from V and 2 bases from J, the gap between germline ends came to 10 bases. As DNA, the CDR3 is TGTGCCAGCAGCTCCTATCGGGACACAGATACGCAGTATTTT. Encoded protein: CASSSYRDTDTQYF.

The chain couples TRBV5-1 to TRBJ2-3; a weak D match, TRBD2 (7 bases). This CDR3 region has 15 residues. Trimming shortened V by 1 base and J by 1 base, and 10 bases separated the two germline ends. Germline V gives CDR1 SGHRS, CDR2 YFSETQ. Here the CDR3 DNA reads TGCGCCAGCAGCTTGCGGGGGGCTGGCACAGATACGCAGTATTTT. Amino acid sequence: CASSLRGAGTDTQYF.

The chain recombines TRBV5-4 with TRBJ1-2, with D maybe TRBD1 (6 bases). CDR3 length: 15 residues. V shed 4 bases and J shed 0 bases, with 13 bases lying between them. CDR1 and CDR2 (germline): SGHNT, YYREEE (reference sequence). CDR3 nucleotides: TGTGCCAGCAGCGTCACAGGGAAAACTAACTATGGCTACACCTTC. The encoded protein is CASSVTGKTNYGYTF.

V is TRBV5-5 and J is TRBJ2-7; TRBD1 agrees at 9 bases. Germline-derived CDR1 and CDR2 are SGHKS and YYEKEE (reference sequence). J gave up 0 bases and V 1 base, and 2 bases lay outside the gene matches. This CDR3 is 15 amino acids long. The CDR3 DNA sequence: TGTGCCAGCAGCTTGAGGGGACAGGGCTCCTACGAGCAGTACTTC. Amino acids: CASSLRGQGSYEQYF.